Listed here are 13 T cell receptor beta chains from one sample, sequenced in a study of cytotoxic CD8 clonotypes in ibrutinib-treated CLL. TCRdb's table, derived via immunoSEQ multiplex PCR, lists solely in-frame clones and lacks some. The sample carries roughly 160,000 clones, about 84% recorded once. This material consisted of PBMCs, taken after 24 months of ibrutinib treatment. Receptors originate from a human donor with chronic lymphocytic leukemia.

This chain joins TRBV10-2 and TRBJ2-7; TRBD1 matches 9 bases. The J segment lost 4 bases and the V segment lost 2 bases, leaving 3 bases of the junction unmatched. The germline gives CDR1 WSHSY, CDR2 SAAADI. The CDR3 contains 14 residues. The CDR3 sequence is CASSEPGQGYEQYF. The CDR3 DNA follows: TGCGCCAGCAGTGAGCCGGGACAGGGTTACGAGCAGTACTTC.

V gene TRBV5-4 combines with J gene TRBJ1-1; D is unclear. Trimming left V 0 bases short and J 5 bases short, with 11 bases between. The germline V gene encodes CDR1 SGHNT and CDR2 YYREEE (reference sequence). This CDR3 has 14 amino acids. The CDR3 reads CASSLVGGETEAFF. As DNA, the CDR3 is TGTGCCAGCAGCTTGGTCGGCGGCGAGACTGAAGCTTTCTTT.

This sequence joins TRBV11-2 and TRBJ1-4, with 7 nucleotides matching TRBD1. The CDR3 contains 14 residues. Germline-derived CDR1 and CDR2 are SGHAT and FQNNGV. The ends lost 1 base at V and 10 bases at J; junction bases unmatched: 6. The chain's CDR3 is CASSLGQGSSKLFF. The CDR3 DNA reads as TGTGCCAGCAGCTTAGGACAGGGTAGTTCAAAACTGTTTTTT. The complete variable domain, with remaining parts taken from reference TRBV11-2 and TRBJ1-4, reads EAGVAQSPRYKIIEKRQSVAFWCNPISGHATLYWYQQILGQGPKLLIQFQNNGVVDDSQLPKDRFSAERLKGVDSTLKIQPAKLEDSAVYLCASSLGQGSSKLFFGSGTQLSVL.

The chain couples TRBV6-6 to TRBJ2-1, with a possible D match to TRBD1 (5 bases). Germline CDR1 is MNHNY and CDR2 is SVGAGI (reference sequence). This CDR3 is 16 amino acids long. V lost 1 base, J lost 7 bases, and 17 bases lay in between. The CDR3 reads CASSYLAEQVGNEQFF. The CDR3 DNA follows: TGTGCCAGCAGTTACTTGGCCGAACAGGTAGGGAATGAGCAGTTCTTC.

This CDR3 is CASSRPDSNQPQHF. The CDR3 coding sequence is TGTGCCAGCAGTCGCCCAGATAGCAATCAGCCCCAGCATTTT. This chain uses TRBV6-6 with TRBJ1-5; no clear D gene. V was pared by 5 bases and J by 0 bases, with 8 bases between. The CDR3 covers 14 residues. Germline V CDR1 and CDR2: MNHNY, SVGAGI (reference sequence).

This chain uses TRBV19 with TRBJ1-1; 7 bases are a match to TRBD1. The length of the CDR3 is 15 residues. Germline CDR1 LNHDA, CDR2 SQIVND (reference sequence). The V and J ends lost 4 bases and 3 bases, in that order; junction bases with no gene match: 8. In DNA form, the CDR3 reads TGTGCCAGTAGTACCTCCGGGACAGCCTACACTGAAGCTTTCTTT. Translating it yields CASSTSGTAYTEAFF. The full variable domain, in which reference TRBV19 and TRBJ1-1 provide the parts outside the CDR3, is DGGITQSPKYLFRKEGQNVTLSCEQNLNHDAMYWYRQDPGQGLRLIYYSQIVNDFQKGDIAEGYSVSREKKESFPLTVTSAQKNPTAFYLCASSTSGTAYTEAFFGQGTRLTVV.

The J gene is TRBJ2-7, the V gene TRBV28; D gene ambiguous. The germline gives CDR1 MDHEN, CDR2 SYDVKM. The CDR3 has 11 residues. V was cut by 6 bases and J by 2 bases, with 5 bases left in between. DNA for the CDR3: TGTGCCAGCAGCCGAACCTACGAGCAGTACTTC. Protein product: CASSRTYEQYF. Combining the CDR3 with reference TRBV28 and TRBJ2-7 gives the whole variable domain DVKVTQSSRYLVKRTGEKVFLECVQDMDHENMFWYRQDPGLGLRLIYFSYDVKMKEKGDIPEGYSVSREKKERFSLILESASTNQTSMYLCASSRTYEQYFGPGTRLTVT.

V and J are TRBV7-8 and TRBJ2-7, with D tentatively TRBD1 (5 bases). The CDR3 sequence is 13 residues long. V lost 5 bases to trimming and J lost 6 bases, with 14 bases between them. The V gene's germline CDR1 is SGHVS and CDR2 FQNEAQ. CDR3 sequence: CASSPTTQGEQYF. In DNA form, the CDR3 reads TGTGCCAGCAGCCCGACGACTCAGGGCGAGCAGTACTTC.

A word on this clone: Other DNA sequences within the sample encode an identical CDR3. Here the CDR3 reads CASSLGGSQNTEAFF. The CDR3, as DNA: TGCGCCAGCAGCTTGGGCGGCAGTCAGAACACTGAAGCTTTCTTT. The rearrangement joins TRBV5-1 to TRBJ1-1; D ambiguous. Trimming pared 0 bases from V and 1 base from J, leaving 10 bases between. The CDR3 has 15 amino acids. Germline V lookup: CDR1 SGHRS, CDR2 YFSETQ.

V is TRBV25-1 and J is TRBJ2-7, with D maybe TRBD2 (5 bases). The CDR3 length is 13 residues. Trimming took off 5 bases at V and 6 bases at J, with 14 bases between the two ends. CDR1 MGHDK and CDR2 SYGVNS come from the germline V gene. The CDR3 is CASSSAGLGEQYF. CDR3 nucleotides: TGTGCCAGCAGTTCCGCGGGTTTAGGCGAGCAGTACTTC.

The V call is TRBV7-8, the J call TRBJ2-7, with D possibly TRBD2 on 5 matching bases. The V gene lost 5 bases and the J gene lost 7 bases, with 18 bases spanning the gap. Germline CDR1 reads SGHVS; CDR2 reads FQNEAQ. This CDR3 contains 14 residues. The CDR3 bases are TGTGCCAGCAGCCTAGGACTTACCCGGAGGGAGCAGTACTTC. Translating it yields CASSLGLTRREQYF.

The J gene is TRBJ1-2, the V gene TRBV4-2; TRBD1 agrees at 8 bases. Looked up from germline, CDR1 is LGHNA and CDR2 is YNFKEQ. V lost 4 bases, J lost 7 bases, and 11 bases stayed unmatched. The length of the CDR3 is 15 residues. CDR3 region: CASSPDREWFSGYTF. In DNA form, the CDR3 reads TGTGCCAGCAGCCCGGACAGGGAGTGGTTTAGTGGCTACACCTTC.

This chain links TRBV5-1 with TRBJ1-2, with D possibly TRBD1 on 6 matching bases. V lost 4 bases and J 4 bases, leaving 29 bases between the germline ends. From germline, CDR1 is SGHRS and CDR2 YFSETQ. CDR3 length: 19 amino acids. CDR3 sequence (DNA): TGCGCCAGCAGCCCCCTACCTACAGGGTTCGGAGGAGTTGGCTATGGCTACACCTTC. It is translated as CASSPLPTGFGGVGYGYTF.